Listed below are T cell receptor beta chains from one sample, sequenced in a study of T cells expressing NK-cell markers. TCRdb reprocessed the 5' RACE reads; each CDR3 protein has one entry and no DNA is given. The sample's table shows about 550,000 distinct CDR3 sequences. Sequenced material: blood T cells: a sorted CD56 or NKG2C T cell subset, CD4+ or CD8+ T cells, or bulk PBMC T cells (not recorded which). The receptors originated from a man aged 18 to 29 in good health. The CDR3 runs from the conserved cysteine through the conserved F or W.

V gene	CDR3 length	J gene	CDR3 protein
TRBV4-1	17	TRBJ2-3	CASSQEGQPKGTDTQYF
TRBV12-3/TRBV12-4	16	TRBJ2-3	CASSPPYEASTDTQYF
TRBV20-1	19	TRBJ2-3	CSARGGISGTSLFTDTQYF
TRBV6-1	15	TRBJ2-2	CASIPRDRNTGELFF
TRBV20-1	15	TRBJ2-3	CSVGSTAMSTDTQYF
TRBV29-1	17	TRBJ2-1	CSVSPGLATLRLNEQFF
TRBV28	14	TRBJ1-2	CASSPQRANYGYTF
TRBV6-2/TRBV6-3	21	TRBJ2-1	CASSYHSSSGSHTHSYNEQFF
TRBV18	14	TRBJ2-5	CASSARQGQETQYF
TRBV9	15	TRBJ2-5	CASSVAGGRGETQYF
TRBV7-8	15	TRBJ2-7	CASSLELGMGDQEYF
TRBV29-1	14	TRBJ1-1	CSVEGRILNTEAFF
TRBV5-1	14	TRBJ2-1	CASSFRQGANEQFF
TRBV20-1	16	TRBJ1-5	CSAREPVWQANQPQHF
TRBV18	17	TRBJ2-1	CASSTGGAGLAWNEQFF
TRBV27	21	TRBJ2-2	CASSFYWDRTIKHVSPGELFF
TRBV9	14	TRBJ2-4	CASSAAGGMNIQYF
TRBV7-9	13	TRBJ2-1	CASSPTLGNEQFF
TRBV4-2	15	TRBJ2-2	CASSQGGVNTGELFF
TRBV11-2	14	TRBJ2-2	CASSITLRPGELFF
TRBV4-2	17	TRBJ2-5	CASSQDGTSGRPETQYF
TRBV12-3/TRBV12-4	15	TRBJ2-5	CASSFDVQGQETQYF
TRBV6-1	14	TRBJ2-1	CASRRDSLYGEQFF
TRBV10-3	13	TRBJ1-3	CAALRGSGNTIYF
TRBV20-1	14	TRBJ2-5	CSALIAGVQETQYF
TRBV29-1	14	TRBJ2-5	CSVERDRGAETQYF
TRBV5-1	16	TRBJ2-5	CASSLSSGGLLETQYF
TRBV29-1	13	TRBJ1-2	CSVDDRANYGYTF
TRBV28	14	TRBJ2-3	CASSLPGQGDTQYF
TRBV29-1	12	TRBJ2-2	CSVFFGAGELFF
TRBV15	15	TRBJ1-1	CATSRDTGGWTEAFF
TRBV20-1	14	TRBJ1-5	CSAYRVVGDQPQHF
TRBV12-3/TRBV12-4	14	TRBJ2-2	CASSVSGFTGELFF
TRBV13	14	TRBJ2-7	CASSSGQGPTEQYF
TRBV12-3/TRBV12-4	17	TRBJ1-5	CASSFSAGGRDNQPQHF
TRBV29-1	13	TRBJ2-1	CSVADAVPNEQFF
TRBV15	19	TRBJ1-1	CATSPETGALFRVGTEAFF
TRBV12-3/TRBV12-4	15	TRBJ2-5	CASSYGATRAETQYF
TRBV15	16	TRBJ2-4	CATSRETAGVKNIQYF